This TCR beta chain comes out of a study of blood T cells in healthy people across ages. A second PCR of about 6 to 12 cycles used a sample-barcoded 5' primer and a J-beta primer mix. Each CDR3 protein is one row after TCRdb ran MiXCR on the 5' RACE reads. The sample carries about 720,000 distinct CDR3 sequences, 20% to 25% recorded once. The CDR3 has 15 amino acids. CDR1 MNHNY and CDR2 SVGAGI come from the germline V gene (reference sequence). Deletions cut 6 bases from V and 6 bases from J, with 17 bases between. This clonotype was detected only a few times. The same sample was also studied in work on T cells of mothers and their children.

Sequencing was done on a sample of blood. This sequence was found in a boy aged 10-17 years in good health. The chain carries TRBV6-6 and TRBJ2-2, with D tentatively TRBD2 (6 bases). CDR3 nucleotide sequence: TGTGCCAGCAGCCCGGCGACGGGGGAAGCCGGGGAGCTGTTTTTT. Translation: CASSPATGEAGELFF.